This TCR beta chain was retrieved from a study of blood T cell repertoires in COVID-19. Using immunoSEQ multiplex PCR, the repertoire was profiled, and TCRdb retains in-frame clones only, with some absent. The sample records about 58,000 clones, 75% to 90% being singletons. The CDR3 contains 19 residues. The germline gives CDR1 LGHDT, CDR2 YNNKEL (reference sequence). Trimming took 4 bases from V and 1 from J; bases not matched to a gene: 14. This chain links TRBV3-1 (or the pseudogene TRBV3-2) with TRBJ2-4, with 9 bases matching TRBD1. The sequence came from a woman aged 55-69 years with active COVID-19. Material: peripheral blood. CDR3 bases: TGTGCCAGCAGCCGGCCCGGTACAGGGGGCCTTTATGCCAAAAACATTCAGTACTTC. It yields the protein CASSRPGTGGLYAKNIQYF.